These T cell receptor beta chains were read from a single sample in a study of response to subunit inactivated influenza vaccine. TCRdb redid the calling of the RT-PCR reads with MiXCR, one entry per CDR3 protein. There are fewer than 700,000 distinct CDR3 sequences in the sample; 10% to 15% occur only once, and 10% to 15% lies in the top ten. This sample comprised PBMCs from blood, obtained more than 35 days after vaccination. The receptors stem from a man aged 45-65 years who received an inactivated influenza vaccine. CDR3s include the opening cysteine and the closing phenylalanine or tryptophan. Each record gives: clone size, CDR3 length, D gene, J gene, V gene, CDR3 DNA, CDR3 protein. The D gene is left open where the match is weak. Clone size is shown for a subset of rows, as once, few, many or a class of expanded clone.

few 14 - TRBJ1-1 TRBV6-1 TGTGCCAGCAGTCGCGGACCCATGAACACTGAAGCTTTCTTT CASSRGPMNTEAFF
- 14 TRBD1 TRBJ1-5 TRBV18 TGTGCCAGCTCGACAGGGGTTAGCAATCGGCCCCAGCATTTT CASSTGVSNRPQHF
- 12 - TRBJ1-1 TRBV6-2/TRBV6-3 TGTGCCAGCGGGTTACTTTCCACTGAAGCTTTCTTT CASGLLSTEAFF
- 18 TRBD2 TRBJ2-1 TRBV20-1 TGCAGTGCCAAGAAGGCCTTCTCTGGACTAGCGATCAACAATGAGCAGTTCTTC CSAKKAFSGLAINNEQFF
- 14 - TRBJ2-1 TRBV12-3/TRBV12-4 TGTGCCAGCAGTCCGCCGGGACTGAACAATGAGCAGTTCTTC CASSPPGLNNEQFF
few 15 - TRBJ1-2 TRBV6-1 TGTGCCAGCAGCCTGGACTCAAGGGTGGATTATGGCTACACCTTC CASSLDSRVDYGYTF
once 14 - TRBJ1-1 TRBV4-3 TGCGCCAGCAGCCAAGACGGGGAGTACGGGGAAGCTTTCTTT CASSQDGEYGEAFF
- 14 - TRBJ1-2 TRBV7-2 TGTGCCAGCAGCTTAGGAAACAGCAACTATGGCTACACCTTC CASSLGNSNYGYTF
- 15 - TRBJ2-7 TRBV12-3/TRBV12-4 TGTGCCAGCAGCCTAAGCAGTACTAGCTCCTACGAGCAGTACTTC CASSLSSTSSYEQYF
few 15 - TRBJ2-3 TRBV5-5 TGTGCCAGCAGCTTTTTCCTTGGGGGCACAGATACGCAGTATTTT CASSFFLGGTDTQYF
few 15 TRBD2 TRBJ2-7 TRBV5-1 TGCGCCAGCAGCCCCATGGGACTAGCGGGAGACGAGCAGTACTTC CASSPMGLAGDEQYF
many 15 - TRBJ1-6 TRBV4-3 TGCGCCAGCAGCCAAGATAAGGATGAGGATTCACCCCTCCACTTT CASSQDKDEDSPLHF
few 19 TRBD2 TRBJ2-7 TRBV2 TGTGCCAGCAGTGAACCGGGACTAGCGGGAGTTACGACCGAGGACGAGCAGTACTTC CASSEPGLAGVTTEDEQYF
- 15 - TRBJ2-1 TRBV9 TGTGCCAGCAGCACGCCTAGAGGGTCCTACAATGAGCAGTTCTTC CASSTPRGSYNEQFF
few 12 - TRBJ2-3 TRBV7-9 TGTGCCAGCAGCACCTGGGTAGACACGCAGTATTTT CASSTWVDTQYF
- 17 - TRBJ2-7 TRBV6-1 TGTGCCAGCAGGGATCGCCATAGACAACTAGCTGACTACGAGCAGTACTTC CASRDRHRQLADYEQYF
- 15 TRBD1 TRBJ2-7 TRBV4-1 TGCGCCAGCAGCCTTATGGACAGGGGGTCGTACGAGCAGTACTTC CASSLMDRGSYEQYF
few 15 - TRBJ1-4 TRBV2 TGTGCCAGCAGTGAAATGGGGGGCTTTTTTGGACAACTGTTTTTT CASSEMGGFFGQLFF
- 14 - TRBJ1-2 TRBV7-9 TGTGCCAGCAGCTCCACGGGGATAGTCGGTGGCTACACCTTC CASSSTGIVGGYTF
- 14 TRBD1 TRBJ2-7 TRBV28 TGTGCCAGCAGTTCCGGGACAGGGCAATACGAGCAGTACTTC CASSSGTGQYEQYF
- 15 - TRBJ2-7 TRBV5-1 TGCGCCAGCAGCTTGGCGGCGGGGTCTGGCTACGAGCAGTACTTC CASSLAAGSGYEQYF
- 16 TRBD1 TRBJ2-1 TRBV6-1 TGTGCCAGCAGTGCGGGACAGGGGTACCGCTACAATGAGCAGTTCTTC CASSAGQGYRYNEQFF
- 14 TRBD1 TRBJ2-7 TRBV10-2 TGCGCCAGCAGAACCGGGACAGGGGGTTACGAGCAGTACTTC CASRTGTGGYEQYF
many 13 - TRBJ1-5 TRBV10-3 TGTGCCATCAGTTCGACAGGCAATCAGCCCCAGCATTTT CAISSTGNQPQHF
few 13 - TRBJ1-2 TRBV12-3/TRBV12-4 TGTGCCAGCACCTTACTGGGCTTCTATGGCTACACCTTC CASTLLGFYGYTF
- 15 - TRBJ2-3 TRBV2 TGTGCCAGCGGGGAGTTGAGGGCGCCCGGGGATACGCAGTATTTT CASGELRAPGDTQYF
- 18 - TRBJ2-7 TRBV4-2 TGTGCCAGCAGCCAAGATACCCCGGGGCCGTTGAGCTCCTACGAGCAGTACTTC CASSQDTPGPLSSYEQYF
- 13 - TRBJ2-7 TRBV7-8 TGTGCCAGCAGGGACTTGGATCGATACGAGCAGTACTTC CASRDLDRYEQYF
- 14 TRBD2 TRBJ2-3 TRBV5-6 TGTGCCAGCAGCTCAGGACTAGCGGGGAGTACGCAGTATTTT CASSSGLAGSTQYF
- 14 - TRBJ1-5 TRBV15 TGTGCCACCAGCAGAGAGGGTCCGCGGGGGCCCCAGCATTTT CATSREGPRGPQHF
- 13 - TRBJ1-6 TRBV7-9 TGTGCCAGCAGCCAACAGGATCGTTCACCCCTCCACTTT CASSQQDRSPLHF
few 17 TRBD1 TRBJ2-7 TRBV3-1 TGTGCCAGCAGCCAAGATCGGACAGGCCCATCTACCTACGAGCAGTACTTC CASSQDRTGPSTYEQYF
- 17 - TRBJ2-3 TRBV7-2 TGTGCCAGCAGCCTCTCCGATGGGGGGTTTAGCACAGATACGCAGTATTTT CASSLSDGGFSTDTQYF
- 16 TRBD2 TRBJ2-1 TRBV12-3/TRBV12-4 TGTGCCAGCAGTCCCTCGGGACTAGCGGGAGCCCTTGAGCAGTTCTTC CASSPSGLAGALEQFF
few 17 TRBD2 TRBJ2-1 TRBV7-2 TGTGCCAGCAGCCACTTCAGACTAGCGGGGGCTTTGAATGAGCAGTTCTTC CASSHFRLAGALNEQFF
few 13 - TRBJ2-3 TRBV6-1 TGTGCCAGCTCCCGGGCCCACACAGATACGCAGTATTTT CASSRAHTDTQYF
- 12 - TRBJ2-1 TRBV7-9 TGTGCCAGCAGCTTAGTATCTGATCAGCAGTTCTTC CASSLVSDQQFF
few 14 - TRBJ1-5 TRBV12-3/TRBV12-4 TGTGCCAGCAGTTTTAACGGTGGCAGTCAGCCCCAGCATTTT CASSFNGGSQPQHF
few 20 - TRBJ1-2 TRBV20-1 TGCAGTGCGAACGACCGGGACATCTTTAGAAAGAACCATCCGCGCCGAGGCTACACCTTC CSANDRDIFRKNHPRRGYTF
once 18 TRBD2 TRBJ2-2 TRBV4-3 TGCGTCAGCAGCGCAACGCTAGCGGGAGGGCCAGGCACCGGGGAGCTGTTTTTT CVSSATLAGGPGTGELFF
- 14 - TRBJ2-5 TRBV7-9 TGTGCCAGCAGCTTAGCTGACAGGTCGGAGACCCAGTACTTC CASSLADRSETQYF
few 10 - TRBJ2-7 TRBV29-1 TGCAGCGTTGTTGGCGACGAGCAGTACTTC CSVVGDEQYF
few 14 - TRBJ2-7 TRBV29-1 TGCAGCGTTGAAGAATCCGGGCCCTCCTACGAGCAGTACTTC CSVEESGPSYEQYF
- 14 - TRBJ2-3 TRBV3-1 TGTGCCAGCAGCCCCATACTCTCTCCAGATACGCAGTATTTT CASSPILSPDTQYF
few 11 - TRBJ2-5 TRBV20-1 TGCAGTGGGCAAGCGTTGGAGACCCAGTACTTC CSGQALETQYF
many 16 - TRBJ2-1 TRBV12-3/TRBV12-4 TGTGCCAGCAGTTTCGCCGACCGCGGCTCCTACAATGAGCAGTTCTTC CASSFADRGSYNEQFF
- 17 TRBD1 TRBJ2-2 TRBV27 TGTGCCAGCAGTCCCACCTGGACAGGGGGCAGGATCGGGGAGCTGTTTTTT CASSPTWTGGRIGELFF
many 12 - TRBJ2-7 TRBV12-3/TRBV12-4 TGTGCCAGCGGATTCTCAGGGTCCGAGCAGTACTTC CASGFSGSEQYF
- 12 TRBD1 TRBJ2-7 TRBV5-1 TGCTCCAGCAAGGGGACAGGGGCCGAGCAGTACTTC CSSKGTGAEQYF
few 19 TRBD1 TRBJ2-4 TRBV11-2 TGTGCCAGCAGCTTGGGACAGGGAGCGAGGGAACTAGCCAAAAACATTCAGTACTTC CASSLGQGARELAKNIQYF
- 17 TRBD1 TRBJ2-5 TRBV5-1 TGCGCCAGCAGCATACAGGGGTTATGGGACCTACAAGAGACCCAGTACTTC CASSIQGLWDLQETQYF